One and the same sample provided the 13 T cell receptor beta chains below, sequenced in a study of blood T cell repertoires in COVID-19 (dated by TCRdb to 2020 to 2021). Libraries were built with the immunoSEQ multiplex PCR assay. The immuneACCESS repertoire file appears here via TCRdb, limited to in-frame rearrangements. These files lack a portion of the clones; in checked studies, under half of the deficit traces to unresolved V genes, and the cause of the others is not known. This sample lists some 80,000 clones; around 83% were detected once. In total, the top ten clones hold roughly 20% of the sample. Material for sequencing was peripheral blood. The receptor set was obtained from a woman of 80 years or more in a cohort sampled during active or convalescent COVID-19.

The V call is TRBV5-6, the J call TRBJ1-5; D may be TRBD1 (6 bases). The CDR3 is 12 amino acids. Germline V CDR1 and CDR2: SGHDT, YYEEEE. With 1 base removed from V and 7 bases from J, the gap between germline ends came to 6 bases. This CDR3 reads CASSLRGQPQHF. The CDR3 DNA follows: TGTGCCAGCAGCTTGAGGGGGCAGCCCCAGCATTTT.

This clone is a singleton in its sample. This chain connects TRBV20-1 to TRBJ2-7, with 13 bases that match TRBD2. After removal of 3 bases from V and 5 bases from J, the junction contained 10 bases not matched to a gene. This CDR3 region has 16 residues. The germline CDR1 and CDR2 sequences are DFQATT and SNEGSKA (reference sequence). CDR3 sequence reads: CSASGTSGTLQNEQYF. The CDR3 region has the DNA TGCAGTGCTAGTGGGACTAGCGGGACCTTACAAAACGAGCAGTACTTC.

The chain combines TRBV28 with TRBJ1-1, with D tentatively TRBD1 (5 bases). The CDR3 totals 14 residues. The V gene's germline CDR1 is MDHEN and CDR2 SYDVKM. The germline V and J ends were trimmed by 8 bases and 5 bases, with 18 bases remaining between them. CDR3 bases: TGTGCCAGCTCCTCGGGGGGAAGGAGGACTGAAGCTTTCTTT. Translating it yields CASSSGGRRTEAFF.

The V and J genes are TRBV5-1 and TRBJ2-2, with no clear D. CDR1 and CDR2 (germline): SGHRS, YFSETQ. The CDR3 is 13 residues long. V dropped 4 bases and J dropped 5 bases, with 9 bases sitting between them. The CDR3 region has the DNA TGCGCCAGCAGCACCCAGGAAACCGGGGAGCTGTTTTTT. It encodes CASSTQETGELFF.

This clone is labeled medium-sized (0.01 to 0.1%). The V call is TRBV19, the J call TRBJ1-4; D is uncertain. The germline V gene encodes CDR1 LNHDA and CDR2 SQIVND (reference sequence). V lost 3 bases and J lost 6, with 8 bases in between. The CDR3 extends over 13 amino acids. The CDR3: CASSIPYHEKLFF. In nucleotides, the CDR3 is TGTGCCAGTAGTATCCCCTACCATGAAAAACTGTTTTTT.

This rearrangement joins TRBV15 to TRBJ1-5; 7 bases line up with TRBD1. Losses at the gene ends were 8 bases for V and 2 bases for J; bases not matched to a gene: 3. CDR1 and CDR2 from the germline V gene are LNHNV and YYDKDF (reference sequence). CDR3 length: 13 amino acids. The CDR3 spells CATRGQGNQPQHF. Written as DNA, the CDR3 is TGTGCCACCCGAGGACAGGGCAATCAGCCCCAGCATTTT.

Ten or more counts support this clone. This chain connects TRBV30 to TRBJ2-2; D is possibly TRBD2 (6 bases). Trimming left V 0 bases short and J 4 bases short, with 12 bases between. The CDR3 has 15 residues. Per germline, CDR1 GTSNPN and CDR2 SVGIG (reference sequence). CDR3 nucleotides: TGTGCCTGGAGTGTTTCCGGGGACTCCACCGGGGAGCTGTTTTTT. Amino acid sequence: CAWSVSGDSTGELFF.

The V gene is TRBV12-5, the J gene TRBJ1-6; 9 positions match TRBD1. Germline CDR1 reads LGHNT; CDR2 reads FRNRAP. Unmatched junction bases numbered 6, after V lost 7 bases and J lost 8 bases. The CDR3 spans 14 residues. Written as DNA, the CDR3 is TGTGCTAGTGCCGCACAGGGGGCGGATTCACCCCTCCACTTT. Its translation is CASAAQGADSPLHF.

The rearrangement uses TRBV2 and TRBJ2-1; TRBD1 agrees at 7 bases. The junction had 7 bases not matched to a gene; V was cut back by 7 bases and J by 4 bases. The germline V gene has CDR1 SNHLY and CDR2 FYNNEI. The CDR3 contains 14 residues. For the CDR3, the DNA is TGTGCCAGCACTGAGGGGGCCTTGTACAATGAGCAGTTCTTC. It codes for CASTEGALYNEQFF.

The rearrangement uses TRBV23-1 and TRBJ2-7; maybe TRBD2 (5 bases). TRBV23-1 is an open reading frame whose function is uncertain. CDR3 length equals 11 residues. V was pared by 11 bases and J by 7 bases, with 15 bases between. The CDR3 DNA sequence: TGCGCCCCGCGAGGGCGGAGGGAGCAGTACGTC. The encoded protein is CAPRGRREQYV.

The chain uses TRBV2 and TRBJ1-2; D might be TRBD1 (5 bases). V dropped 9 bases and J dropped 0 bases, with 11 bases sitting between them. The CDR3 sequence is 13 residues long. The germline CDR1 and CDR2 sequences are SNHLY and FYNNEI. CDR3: CARQTDSNYGYTF. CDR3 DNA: TGTGCCAGGCAGACAGACTCTAACTATGGCTACACCTTC.

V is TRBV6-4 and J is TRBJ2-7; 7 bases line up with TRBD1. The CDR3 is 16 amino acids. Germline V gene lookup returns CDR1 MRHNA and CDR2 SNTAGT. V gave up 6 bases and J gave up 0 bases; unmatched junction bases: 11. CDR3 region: CASRDLGQARSYEQYF. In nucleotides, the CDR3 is TGTGCCAGCAGGGACCTCGGACAGGCACGCTCCTACGAGCAGTACTTC.

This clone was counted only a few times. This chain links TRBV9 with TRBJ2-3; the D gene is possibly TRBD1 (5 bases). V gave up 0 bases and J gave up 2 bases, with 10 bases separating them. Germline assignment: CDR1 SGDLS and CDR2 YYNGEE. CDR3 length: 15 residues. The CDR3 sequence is CASSVGQSNTDTQYF. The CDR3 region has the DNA TGTGCCAGCAGCGTAGGACAGTCCAACACAGATACGCAGTATTTT.